The 14 T cell receptor beta chains below were found in one sample sequenced in a study of cytomegalovirus exposure and HLA in healthy donors. Both 60 Vbeta primers and 13 Jbeta primers went into the PCR. Sequenced by immunoSEQ multiplex PCR; TCRdb stores in-frame clones only, minus some. Of around 130,000 clones in the sample, around four fifths were seen once. What was sequenced was PBMCs. Source of these receptors: a boy aged 5-17 years in good health and CMV-seronegative.

The chain employs TRBV5-1 and TRBJ2-7, with 9 bases identical to TRBD2. Losses at the gene ends were 9 bases for V and 4 bases for J; bases not matched to a gene: 5. The CDR3 runs 12 residues. Germline V gene lookup returns CDR1 SGHRS and CDR2 YFSETQ. CDR3 coding DNA: TGCGCCACCCGGACTAGCGAGTACGAGCAGTACTTC. Translation: CATRTSEYEQYF.

The chain employs TRBV6-1 and TRBJ1-5; 8 nucleotides agree with TRBD1. V trimming: 2 bases; J trimming: 6 bases; junction bases outside the gene matches: 3. This CDR3 spans 14 amino acids. Germline V gene lookup returns CDR1 MNHNS and CDR2 SASEGT. The CDR3 loop reads CASSERTGTQPQHF. The DNA of the CDR3 is TGTGCCAGCAGTGAACGGACAGGGACTCAGCCCCAGCATTTT.

This chain connects TRBV6-1 to TRBJ1-1; D unresolved. Germline V CDR1 and CDR2: MNHNS, SASEGT. Trimming cost V 6 bases and J 1 base, with 15 bases left between them. The CDR3 runs 15 residues. The CDR3 loop is CASSPLARGNTEAFF. The CDR3 DNA sequence: TGTGCCAGCAGCCCCCTCGCGCGGGGGAACACTGAAGCTTTCTTT.

The chain couples TRBV7-9 to TRBJ2-1, with TRBD2 matching over 9 bases. The CDR3 runs 15 residues. J gave up 7 bases and V 5 bases, and 9 bases lay outside the gene matches. CDR1 is SEHNR and CDR2 is FQNEAQ in the germline V gene (reference sequence). The CDR3 DNA sequence: TGTGCCAGCAGCGCCCCACTAGCGGGCGTTAATGAGCAGTTCTTC. Protein: CASSAPLAGVNEQFF.

This clone was recorded a few times. The V gene is TRBV6-1, the J gene TRBJ2-7; 10 nucleotides match TRBD2. The length of the CDR3 is 14 residues. Germline V lookup: CDR1 MNHNS, CDR2 SASEGT. J was trimmed by 3 bases and V by 4 bases; bases with no gene match: 3. CDR3 sequence: CASSGLAGRYEQYF. The CDR3 nucleotides are TGTGCCAGCAGTGGACTAGCGGGTCGCTACGAGCAGTACTTC.

J is TRBJ2-1 and V is TRBV6-1; TRBD1 agrees at 9 bases. There are 15 residues in the CDR3. J lost 7 bases, V lost 0 bases, and 4 bases had no gene match. The germline V gene encodes CDR1 MNHNS and CDR2 SASEGT. This CDR3 is CASSEAGTGINEQFF. CDR3 nucleotides: TGTGCCAGCAGTGAAGCGGGGACAGGGATTAATGAGCAGTTCTTC.

The chain recombines TRBV15 with TRBJ2-1; no reliable D call. From germline, CDR1 is LNHNV and CDR2 YYDKDF (reference sequence). V was cut by 6 bases and J by 5 bases, with 17 bases left in between. The CDR3 totals 15 residues. CDR3 bases: TGTGCCACCAGTCCCTCTTGGCTTCAGAACAATGAGCAGTTCTTC. This encodes CATSPSWLQNNEQFF.

The V and J genes are TRBV30 and TRBJ1-1; D perhaps matches TRBD1 (6 bases). The V gene lost 1 base and the J gene lost 3 bases, with 9 bases spanning the gap. Germline CDR1 GTSNPN, CDR2 SVGIG (reference sequence). The length of the CDR3 is 13 residues. The CDR3 sequence: CAWSDTGYTEAFF. The DNA of the CDR3 is TGTGCCTGGAGTGACACAGGGTACACTGAAGCTTTCTTT.

This clone was observed a few times. The chain combines TRBV11-2 with TRBJ2-7; D gene unclear. Germline lookup yields CDR1 SGHAT and CDR2 FQNNGV. The CDR3 length is 15 residues. V was pared by 2 bases and J by 2 bases, with 13 bases between. As DNA, the CDR3 is TGTGCCAGCAGCTTATCGCCTAGAGGTACCTACGAGCAGTACTTC. Translated: CASSLSPRGTYEQYF.

The rearrangement uses TRBV30 and TRBJ2-2; TRBD2 aligns across 7 bases. Losses at the gene ends were 6 bases for V and 4 bases for J; bases not matched to a gene: 8. CDR3 size: 14 residues. Germline V gene data show CDR1 as GTSNPN and CDR2 as SVGIG (reference sequence). The CDR3 sequence: CACRASGFTGELFF. The CDR3, as DNA: TGTGCCTGTCGGGCTAGCGGTTTCACCGGGGAGCTGTTTTTT.

V gene TRBV30 combines with J gene TRBJ2-2, with 11 positions matching TRBD1. The CDR3 runs to 15 residues. After removal of 1 base from V and 9 bases from J, the junction contained 7 bases not matched to a gene. CDR1 is GTSNPN and CDR2 is SVGIG in the germline V gene (reference sequence). The CDR3 reads CAWSDPGQGEWELFF. The CDR3 DNA sequence: TGTGCCTGGAGTGACCCGGGACAGGGGGAATGGGAGCTGTTTTTT.

The chain links TRBV2 to TRBJ2-5, with TRBD1 matching 12 bases. Germline CDR1 SNHLY, CDR2 FYNNEI. The CDR3 is 14 amino acids. V lost 8 bases to trimming and J lost 5 bases; unmatched junction nucleotides: 6. CDR3 amino acids: CASAGTGGRETQYF. The DNA of the CDR3 is TGTGCCAGCGCCGGGACAGGGGGCCGGGAGACCCAGTACTTC.

The CDR3 region is CASSILPPGLAGGSETQYF. The CDR3 DNA sequence: TGTGCCAGTAGTATTCTCCCACCGGGACTAGCGGGAGGGTCGGAGACCCAGTACTTC. The gene calls are TRBV19 and TRBJ2-5, with 16 bases aligning to TRBD2. After removal of 3 bases from V and 5 bases from J, the junction contained 12 bases not matched to a gene. Germline assignment: CDR1 LNHDA and CDR2 SQIVND (reference sequence). This CDR3 contains 19 residues.

The V gene is TRBV29-1, the J gene TRBJ2-4, with TRBD1 identical over 7 bases. After removal of 6 bases from V and 10 bases from J, the junction contained 12 bases not matched to a gene. Germline V lookup: CDR1 SQVTM, CDR2 ANQGSEA. CDR3 length: 13 residues. The CDR3 DNA reads as TGCAGCGTCTTAACTCCGGGACAGATAATTCAGTACTTC. The encoded protein is CSVLTPGQIIQYF.